This TCR beta chain was captured in a study of molecular identifiers for immune sequencing clone quantification. Study context: Five portions were made in replicates from RNA of roughly 20,000 or 100,000 naive CD8 cells, and four underwent sequencing.

General study results and limits: Jurkat TCR RNA from one cell was spiked into one million naive cells, and it was reportedly detectable there.

Germline values: CDR1 SNHLY, CDR2 FYNNEI. The CDR3 loop spans 14 amino acids. Losses at the gene ends were 1 base for V and 4 bases for J; bases not matched to a gene: 4. Methods described previously were used for bulk TCR libraries, and listed TCR primers were applied. TCRdb fed the PCR reads into MiXCR, producing one record per CDR3 protein. The sample contains some 580,000 distinct CDR3 sequences, about 25% of which appear only once. This clonotype was found a few times. Its target is unknown. This TCR derives from a human donor in good health. Some libraries in this study had Jurkat cell RNA spiked in. The rearrangement links TRBV2 to TRBJ2-7, with 7 bases lining up with TRBD1. Sequencing input: naive CD8+ T cells from blood, with Jurkat cell RNA spiked in. The subset denotes: FACS-sorted CD8+CD4-CCR7+CD45RA+ naive T cells. The CDR3 is CASSEDARGYEQYF. The CDR3 DNA follows: TGTGCCAGCAGTGAAGACGCCAGGGGGTACGAGCAGTACTTC.